Below, 5 T cell receptor beta chains from the same sample are listed, as sequenced in a study of cytomegalovirus exposure and HLA in healthy donors. Both 60 Vbeta primers and 13 Jbeta primers went into the PCR. Sequenced by immunoSEQ multiplex PCR; TCRdb stores in-frame clones only, minus some. The sample consists of some 79,000 clones, around 66% of them appearing once. Input material: PBMCs. Receptors originate from a woman aged 40-49 years in good health and CMV-seropositive.

Note on this clone: The sample has other DNA sequences that encode this CDR3 too. V and J are TRBV5-6 and TRBJ2-7; TRBD2 agrees at 10 bases. Germline V lookup: CDR1 SGHDT, CDR2 YYEEEE. This CDR3 spans 18 amino acids. The J segment lost 2 bases and the V segment lost 3 bases, leaving 14 bases of the junction unmatched. The CDR3 spells CASSSPSSLAGVPYEQYF. The CDR3 DNA sequence: TGTGCCAGCAGCTCGCCCTCTTCTCTAGCGGGAGTACCCTACGAGCAGTACTTC.

The chain joins TRBV5-6 to TRBJ2-7; tentative D call: TRBD1 (5 bases). Germline V lookup: CDR1 SGHDT, CDR2 YYEEEE. The CDR3 has 15 amino acids. The V and J ends lost 0 bases and 2 bases respectively, with 12 bases between them. CDR3 nucleotides: TGTGCCAGCAGCTTGGTCCTGACAGTCACCTACGAGCAGTACTTC. It specifies CASSLVLTVTYEQYF.

The rearrangement uses TRBV4-3 and TRBJ1-1, with TRBD1 matching 11 bases. Germline V gene sequence: CDR1 LGHNA, CDR2 YSLEER. The CDR3 totals 14 residues. With V trimmed by 4 bases and J by 4 bases, 2 bases remained unmatched. CDR3: CASSPGTGGTEAFF. In nucleotides, the CDR3 is TGCGCCAGCAGCCCAGGGACAGGGGGCACTGAAGCTTTCTTT.

This clone was detected only a few times. The V and J genes are TRBV6-5 and TRBJ2-7; a weak D match, TRBD1 (6 bases). The CDR3 has 14 amino acids. Germline lookup yields CDR1 MNHEY and CDR2 SVGAGI. Trimming cost V 5 bases and J 6 bases, with 17 bases left between them. The CDR3 DNA reads as TGTGCCAGCAGTGCCCGACAGGTACTCACCGAGCAGTACTTC. This codes for CASSARQVLTEQYF.

The genes are TRBV28 and TRBJ2-1, with 7 bases identical to TRBD1. Trimming cost V 10 bases and J 5 bases; bases outside gene matches: 5. Germline V CDR1 and CDR2: MDHEN, SYDVKM. This CDR3 spans 12 amino acids. CDR3 nucleotide sequence: TGTGCCATATGGGACAGAGACAATGAGCAGTTCTTC. Protein: CAIWDRDNEQFF.